A single sample gave rise to the 25 T cell receptor delta chains below, sequenced in a study of Vδ1+ human thymocytes. Their specific antigens are unknown. Regarding the study as a whole: In the thymus, TRG and TRD repertoires looked highly polyclonal with Gaussian CDR3 lengths.

The template was reverse-transcribed extracted RNA. CDR3 amplicons came from multiplex PCR with pooled V-gene forward and constant-region reverse primers. TCRdb reprocessed the multiplex PCR reads using CATT. Counted here are 80,000 or so delta-chain clones, around 35% occurring once; the ten biggest clones make up under 0.3%. Sequencing input: Vdelta1+ gamma-delta thymocytes from the thymus. The subset is: FACS-sorted CD3+ TCRalphabeta- TCRVdelta1+ TCRVdelta2- thymocytes. The receptors come from a boy under two years old who had congenital heart surgery.

This clone has more than one count but fewer than ten. This chain links TRDV1 with TRDJ1; a weak D match, TRDD3 (5 bases). V was trimmed by 5 bases and J by 2 bases, leaving 21 bases between them. Germline lookup yields CDR1 TSWWSYY and CDR2 QGS. This CDR3 has 17 residues. The CDR3 here is CALGRTRGGATTDKLIF. The CDR3 DNA reads TGTGCTCTTGGGAGAACTAGAGGGGGGGCTACTACCGATAAACTCATCTTT.

This chain uses TRDV1 with TRDJ1; 8 nucleotides line up with TRDD3. The CDR3 length is 18 residues. Per the germline V gene, CDR1 is TSWWSYY and CDR2 is QGS. With 0 bases clipped from V and 2 bases from J, the junction kept 11 bases outside the gene matches. CDR3 nucleotides: TGTGCTCTTGGGGAACTTCCTACGCCTACTGGGGGGACCGATAAACTCATCTTT. As protein: CALGELPTPTGGTDKLIF.

The chain has TRDV1 and TRDJ1; TRDD3 aligns across 7 bases. Losses at the gene ends were 0 bases for V and 1 base for J; bases not matched to a gene: 26. There are 23 residues in the CDR3. Germline values: CDR1 TSWWSYY, CDR2 QGS. CDR3 sequence (DNA): TGTGCTCTTGGGGAACTTGGGTGTTCCTCTAGCTACTGGGGAAGGGAGCTCACCGATAAACTCATCTTT. Protein sequence: CALGELGCSSSYWGRELTDKLIF.

The rearrangement uses TRDV1 and TRDJ1; TRDD3 agrees at 9 bases. V shed 5 bases and J 3 bases; nucleotides not matched to a gene: 22. In germline, CDR1 is TSWWSYY, CDR2 QGS. There are 20 residues in the CDR3. The CDR3: CALGIRPSPYWGTRPDKLIF. CDR3 DNA: TGTGCTCTTGGGATAAGGCCTTCCCCGTACTGGGGGACCCGTCCCGATAAACTCATCTTT.

V and J are TRDV1 and TRDJ1; 13 nucleotides line up with TRDD3. CDR1 is TSWWSYY and CDR2 is QGS in the germline V gene. The length of the CDR3 is 22 residues. The V and J ends lost 0 bases and 0 bases, in that order; junction bases with no gene match: 16. The CDR3: CALGELTLTLGDTKRYTDKLIF. The CDR3 coding sequence is TGTGCTCTTGGGGAACTAACCTTGACACTGGGGGATACGAAAAGGTACACCGATAAACTCATCTTT.

This clone was detected only a few times. The chain links TRDV1 to TRDJ1; TRDD3 aligns across 12 bases. V trimming: 0 bases; J trimming: 6 bases; junction bases outside the gene matches: 23. The CDR3 loop spans 22 amino acids. The germline V gene has CDR1 TSWWSYY and CDR2 QGS. The CDR3 spells CALGELNIPKRLTGGYPYKLIF. The CDR3 nucleotides read TGTGCTCTTGGGGAACTAAACATCCCCAAGCGACTTACTGGGGGATACCCCTATAAACTCATCTTT.

The chain couples TRDV1 to TRDJ1; D gene unclear. CDR3 length: 16 residues. Germline-derived CDR1 and CDR2 are TSWWSYY and QGS. V was pared by 3 bases and J by 8 bases, with 22 bases between. In DNA, the CDR3 is TGTGCTCTTGGGGACGCTACACCTAACCCACGCGCAAAACTCATCTTT. Its protein product is CALGDATPNPRAKLIF.

This clone was found once. The gene calls are TRDV1 and TRDJ1, with D possibly being TRDD3 (6 bases). This CDR3 region has 17 residues. In germline, CDR1 is TSWWSYY, CDR2 QGS. V shed 1 base and J shed 0 bases, with 15 bases lying between them. The CDR3 nucleotides are TGTGCTCTTGGGGAACCGCGGGGATTCCCTAACACCGATAAACTCATCTTT. Translation gives CALGEPRGFPNTDKLIF.

The table lists this clone with a few counts. This may come from a read error, since a much larger clone is one base off. At the DNA level, this CDR3 is encoded by other sequences in the same sample as well. The chain employs TRDV2 and TRDJ1; 10 bases line up with TRDD3. The CDR3 has 15 amino acids. Germline V lookup: CDR1 GEAIGNYY, CDR2 EKD. CDR3 sequence (DNA): TGTGCTTGTGACTCCATGGGGGATACCGGGCAAAGACTCATCTTT. Protein sequence: CACDSMGDTGQRLIF.

This rearrangement joins TRAV29/DV5 to TRDJ1, with D possibly being TRDD3 (6 bases). The germline V gene has CDR1 NSMFDY and CDR2 ISSIKDK. V dropped 0 bases and J dropped 4 bases, with 31 bases sitting between them. The CDR3 consists of 20 residues. CDR3 DNA sequence: TGTGCAGCAAGCGGTAAATCCGAAACCGGGGATGAGGCCCACAGCGATAAACTCATCTTT. Translating gives CAASGKSETGDEAHSDKLIF. Complete variable domain (other parts from reference TRAV29/DV5 and TRDJ1): DQQVKQNSPSLSVQEGRISILNCDYTNSMFDYFLWYKKYPAEGPTFLISISSIKDKNEDGRFTVFLNKSAKHLSLHIVPSQPGDSAVYFCAASGKSETGDEAHSDKLIFGKGTRVTVEP.

This clone was seen only a few times. The chain combines TRDV1 with TRDJ1; TRDD3 is a possible D gene (6 bases). The ends were cut back, 1 base at V and 0 bases at J, with 15 bases in the middle. Germline CDR1 and CDR2: TSWWSYY and QGS. The CDR3 totals 17 residues. The CDR3 here is CALGERWGAPYTDKLIF. In nucleotides, the CDR3 is TGTGCTCTTGGGGAACGTTGGGGGGCCCCGTACACCGATAAACTCATCTTT.

The V gene is TRDV1, the J gene TRDJ1; D is ambiguous. V lost 5 bases, J lost 1 base, and 29 bases lay in between. The CDR3 length is 20 residues. Germline-derived CDR1 and CDR2 are TSWWSYY and QGS. Written as DNA, the CDR3 is TGTGCTCTTGGGACTCCGACCCTCTACGACCCAGCGGAGGGCACCGATAAACTCATCTTT. It codes for CALGTPTLYDPAEGTDKLIF.

This clone has more than one count but fewer than ten. Other DNA sequences from this sample encode an identical CDR3 as well. The rearrangement joins TRDV1 to TRDJ1; the match to TRDD2 covers 9 bases. CDR3 length: 19 amino acids. Germline lookup yields CDR1 TSWWSYY and CDR2 QGS. V shed 2 bases, J shed 0 bases, and the junction held 13 bases outside the gene matches. Here the CDR3 DNA reads TGTGCTCTTGGGGAAGGCCTTCCTACCCTTACTCCGTACACCGATAAACTCATCTTT. Translation: CALGEGLPTLTPYTDKLIF.

V is TRDV1 and J is TRDJ1, with TRDD3 as a possible D gene (8 bases). From germline, CDR1 is TSWWSYY and CDR2 QGS. With 5 bases removed from V and 1 base from J, the gap between germline ends came to 44 bases. The CDR3 loop spans 25 amino acids. The CDR3 is CALGKVPPVGPRPVPTGGITDKLIF. In nucleotides, the CDR3 is TGTGCTCTTGGGAAAGTTCCCCCGGTCGGCCCGAGGCCTGTTCCTACTGGGGGGATCACCGATAAACTCATCTTT.

As concerns this clone: One junction end disagrees with the germline gene, perhaps due to a read error. The same CDR3 also results from other DNA sequences found in this sample. The rearrangement joins TRDV1 to TRDJ1; TRDD3 matches at 7 bases. CDR3 length: 20 residues. CDR1 TSWWSYY and CDR2 QGS come from the germline V gene. The CDR3 sequence is CALGELWALGDWVSTDKLIF. CDR3 nucleotides: TGTGCTCTTGGGGAACTCTGGGCGTTGGGGGACTGGGTGTCCACCGATAAACTCATCTTC.

The V and J genes are TRDV1 and TRDJ1, with 7 bases matching TRDD3. With V trimmed by 2 bases and J by 0 bases, 30 bases remained unmatched. Germline values: CDR1 TSWWSYY, CDR2 QGS. This CDR3 comprises 24 residues. The CDR3 here is CALGESSRAGWIRGLGTYTDKLIF. The CDR3 region has the DNA TGTGCTCTTGGGGAATCGTCCCGAGCCGGGTGGATACGGGGTTTAGGGACATACACCGATAAACTCATCTTT.

This rearrangement joins TRDV1 to TRDJ1, with D maybe TRDD2 (7 bases). CDR3 size: 16 residues. The V end lost 2 bases, the J end lost 3 bases, and 16 bases lay between the germline ends. CDR1 and CDR2 (germline): TSWWSYY, QGS. The CDR3 DNA follows: TGTGCTCTTGGGGAATTCCTACCTTACTGGGCCGATAAACTCATCTTT. It translates to CALGEFLPYWADKLIF.

V and J are TRDV1 and TRDJ1; 9 positions match TRDD3. Germline trimming cut 3 bases from V and 0 bases from J; bases unmatched to any gene: 20. The length of the CDR3 is 21 residues. Germline V gives CDR1 TSWWSYY, CDR2 QGS. In DNA, the CDR3 is TGTGCTCTTGGGGAGCAGTATTCCGGACTGGGGGAAAACCGGGACACCGATAAACTCATCTTT. Residues: CALGEQYSGLGENRDTDKLIF.

This clone was detected only a few times. The chain couples TRDV1 to TRDJ1; 12 bases align to TRDD3. J gave up 3 bases and V 0 bases, and 17 bases lay outside the gene matches. CDR1 and CDR2 (germline): TSWWSYY, QGS. The CDR3 is made up of 21 amino acids. CDR3 bases: TGTGCTCTTGGGGAACTCTCCCCCCGCTCACTGGGGGATACAAATTCCGATAAACTCATCTTT. Its protein is CALGELSPRSLGDTNSDKLIF.

As regards this clone: The same CDR3 is also encoded by other DNA sequences in this sample. The chain uses TRDV1 and TRDJ1, with 12 bases matching TRDD3. The V and J ends lost 3 bases and 1 base, in that order; junction bases with no gene match: 15. Germline lookup yields CDR1 TSWWSYY and CDR2 QGS. This CDR3 spans 20 amino acids. CDR3 loop: CALGDAIRESGGYVTDKLIF. CDR3 DNA: TGTGCTCTTGGGGACGCAATTAGAGAGTCTGGGGGATACGTCACCGATAAACTCATCTTT.

The chain joins TRDV1 to TRDJ1, with 10 bases lining up with TRDD3. The CDR3 is made up of 23 amino acids. The germline gives CDR1 TSWWSYY, CDR2 QGS. With V trimmed by 0 bases and J by 1 base, 23 bases remained unmatched. CDR3 region: CALGELGLPTQERGIRFTDKLIF. CDR3 in DNA: TGTGCTCTTGGGGAACTGGGTCTTCCAACCCAAGAGAGGGGGATACGCTTCACCGATAAACTCATCTTT.

The chain links TRDV1 to TRDJ1; 8 bases align to TRDD3. The germline V gene has CDR1 TSWWSYY and CDR2 QGS. V lost 4 bases, J lost 2 bases, and 24 bases stayed unmatched. The CDR3 length is 21 residues. For the CDR3, the DNA is TGTGCTCTTGGGGGCCTTACGAGTCCGTACTGGGGGCCAAGGGGGACCGATAAACTCATCTTT. Amino acids: CALGGLTSPYWGPRGTDKLIF.

This clone was detected a few times. This chain links TRDV1 with TRDJ1, with 8 positions matching TRDD3. The J segment lost 1 base and the V segment lost 2 bases, leaving 15 bases of the junction unmatched. The germline V gene encodes CDR1 TSWWSYY and CDR2 QGS. This CDR3 is built from 19 residues. The CDR3 is CALGEVQNYWGLCTDKLIF. The DNA for the CDR3 is TGTGCTCTTGGGGAAGTTCAAAACTACTGGGGGTTGTGCACCGATAAACTCATCTTT.

This clone was counted ten times or more. This chain connects TRDV2 to TRDJ1; D gene ambiguous. V lost 0 bases to trimming and J lost 0 bases, with 7 bases between them. The CDR3 has 14 amino acids. CDR1 is GEAIGNYY and CDR2 is EKD in the germline V gene. The CDR3 DNA is TGTGCCTGTGACACCGGGTACCACACCGATAAACTCATCTTT. Translating gives CACDTGYHTDKLIF.

This clone appeared a few times. The chain links TRDV1 to TRDJ1; 9 bases are shared with TRDD3. Unmatched junction bases numbered 16, after V lost 2 bases and J lost 0 bases. The CDR3 consists of 20 residues. Per germline, CDR1 TSWWSYY and CDR2 QGS. CDR3 sequence reads: CALGEWSPTTGGQYTDKLIF. In nucleotides, the CDR3 is TGTGCTCTTGGGGAATGGTCTCCTACTACTGGGGGACAATACACCGATAAACTCATCTTT.